These T cell receptor beta chains were read from a single sample in a study of neurological immune-mediated disorders. TCRdb analysed the 5' RACE reads with MiXCR anew, one entry per CDR3 protein. The sample has tens of thousands of distinct CDR3 sequences, 2.5% to 3% seen once. The sequencing input was PBMCs. These TCRs come from a woman aged 25 to 45 with multiple sclerosis. The CDR3 runs from the conserved cysteine through the conserved F or W. Each record gives: clone size, J gene, D gene, V gene, CDR3 protein, CDR3 DNA. The D gene is left open where the match is weak. Clone size appears in some rows only: once, few, many, or a class for an expanded clone.

many,TRBJ2-7,TRBD2,TRBV5-1,CASSLVAGGAEQYF,TGCGCCAGCAGCTTGGTTGCGGGAGGAGCCGAGCAGTACTTC
many,TRBJ1-1,NA,TRBV7-2,CASSLQVMNTEAFF,TGTGCCAGCAGCTTACAGGTAATGAACACTGAAGCTTTCTTT
many,TRBJ1-5,TRBD1,TRBV5-6,CASSSTGTGEGQPQHF,TGTGCCAGCAGCTCTACCGGGACAGGGGAGGGTCAGCCCCAGCATTTT
many,TRBJ1-4,NA,TRBV2,CAGTGSVAEGKLFF,TGTGCCGGTACGGGCTCCGTAGCTGAGGGAAAACTGTTTTTT
many,TRBJ2-3,NA,TRBV10-3,CAIRDATDTQYF,TGTGCCATCAGGGACGCCACAGATACGCAGTATTTT
many,TRBJ2-1,TRBD2,TRBV12-3/TRBV12-4,CASSPASFGAGGRNEQFF,TGTGCCAGCAGTCCGGCCTCTTTTGGGGCGGGAGGGAGGAATGAGCAGTTCTTC
many,TRBJ2-7,NA,TRBV6-5,CASRAGVFYEQYF,TGTGCCAGCAGGGCCGGGGTTTTCTACGAGCAGTACTTC
few,TRBJ1-3,NA,TRBV6-6,CASSGDGSGNTIYF,TGTGCCAGCAGTGGGGATGGCTCTGGAAACACCATATATTTT
many,TRBJ1-1,NA,TRBV11-2,CASSSAGTNTEAFF,TGTGCCAGCAGCTCGGCGGGAACGAACACTGAAGCTTTCTTT
many,TRBJ2-5,TRBD2,TRBV27,CASSLLAGKETQYF,TGTGCCAGCAGTTTACTAGCGGGTAAAGAGACCCAGTACTTC
few,TRBJ2-1,NA,TRBV7-8,CASSLSTSYNEQFF,TGTGCCAGCAGCTTATCGACGTCCTACAATGAGCAGTTCTTC
many,TRBJ1-1,NA,TRBV7-2,CASSQQNTEAFF,TGTGCCAGCAGTCAACAGAACACTGAAGCTTTCTTT
many,TRBJ2-7,NA,TRBV12-3/TRBV12-4,CASSLGTEYEQYF,TGTGCCAGCAGTCTCGGGACGGAGTACGAGCAGTACTTC
many,TRBJ2-7,NA,TRBV7-9,CASSAGGGEQYF,TGTGCCAGCAGCGCCGGTGGAGGCGAGCAGTACTTC
many,TRBJ2-1,TRBD1,TRBV6-2/TRBV6-3,CASTWDRDLAVSSYNEQFF,TGTGCCAGCACTTGGGACAGGGATCTAGCGGTAAGCTCCTACAATGAGCAGTTCTTC
many,TRBJ2-7,TRBD1,TRBV7-2,CASSQTGTGVYEQYF,TGTGCCAGCAGTCAGACCGGGACAGGCGTCTACGAGCAGTACTTC
many,TRBJ2-5,TRBD2,TRBV5-1,CASSLALAGGVGAQYF,TGCGCCAGCAGCTTGGCTCTAGCGGGAGGAGTAGGGGCCCAGTACTTC
many,TRBJ1-2,NA,TRBV28,CASSLRRGQDYGYTF,TGTGCCAGCAGTTTAAGGAGGGGTCAAGACTATGGCTACACCTTC
many,TRBJ1-1,TRBD1,TRBV7-9,CASSPRDRGIRAFF,TGTGCCAGCAGTCCTCGGGACAGGGGAATTCGAGCTTTCTTT
NA,TRBJ1-3,NA,TRBV11-2,CASSLWVPSGKNIYF,TGTGCCAGCAGCTTATGGGTTCCCTCTGGAAAAAACATATATTTT
many,TRBJ1-5,NA,TRBV4-1,CASSQAGGGYSNQPQHF,TGCGCCAGCAGCCAAGCGGGTGGGGGCTATAGCAATCAGCCCCAGCATTTT
many,TRBJ2-7,NA,TRBV20-1,CSARDPRGGEQYF,TGCAGTGCTAGAGATCCGAGGGGAGGCGAGCAGTACTTC
many,TRBJ2-5,NA,TRBV15,CATSRDQLGQETQYF,TGTGCCACCAGCAGAGATCAGTTGGGACAAGAGACCCAGTACTTC
many,TRBJ2-6,NA,TRBV12-3/TRBV12-4,CASSLRGQGPGANVLTF,TGTGCCAGCAGTTTACGCGGGCAGGGCCCTGGGGCCAACGTCCTGACTTTC
many,TRBJ2-7,TRBD1,TRBV6-5,CASSYQGASEQYF,TGTGCCAGCAGTTATCAGGGGGCGAGTGAGCAGTACTTC
many,TRBJ2-2,TRBD2,TRBV20-1,CSARDASGANTGELFF,TGCAGTGCTAGGGATGCTAGCGGGGCTAACACCGGGGAGCTGTTTTTT
many,TRBJ1-1,TRBD1,TRBV20-1,CSARGPGGGTEAFF,TGCAGTGCTAGGGGCCCAGGGGGCGGGACTGAAGCTTTCTTT
many,TRBJ1-2,NA,TRBV29-1,CSVEKQGGGNYGYTF,TGCAGCGTTGAAAAACAGGGCGGAGGGAACTATGGCTACACCTTC
many,TRBJ1-1,TRBD1,TRBV10-3,CAIGVGTVEAFF,TGTGCCATCGGTGTTGGGACAGTTGAAGCTTTCTTT
many,TRBJ2-6,TRBD2,TRBV11-2,CASSLVRLAGGFGANVLTF,TGTGCCAGCAGCTTAGTCCGGCTAGCGGGAGGTTTTGGGGCCAACGTCCTGACTTTC
NA,TRBJ1-1,NA,TRBV30,CACLPGPNTEAFF,TGTGCCTGCCTCCCGGGACCGAACACTGAAGCTTTCTTT
many,TRBJ2-3,TRBD2,TRBV27,CASSPLGLAGAPSTDTQYF,TGTGCCAGCAGTCCATTGGGACTAGCGGGGGCCCCTAGCACAGATACGCAGTATTTT
many,TRBJ1-1,TRBD1,TRBV7-2,CASSFMAGGRNTEAFF,TGTGCCAGCAGCTTTATGGCAGGGGGCCGGAACACTGAAGCTTTCTTT
many,TRBJ2-1,TRBD2,TRBV6-5,CASSYGLAGGFEQFF,TGTGCCAGCAGTTACGGACTAGCGGGAGGGTTTGAGCAGTTCTTC
few,TRBJ2-5,NA,TRBV4-3,CASSQVWGETQYF,TGCGCCAGCAGCCAAGTCTGGGGGGAGACCCAGTACTTC
many,TRBJ2-3,TRBD2,TRBV7-2,CASSSGTSEADTQYF,TGTGCCAGCAGCTCCGGGACTAGCGAGGCAGATACGCAGTATTTT
many,TRBJ2-1,TRBD1,TRBV10-3,CAISEILGGQGIGEQFF,TGTGCCATCAGTGAGATCCTTGGGGGACAGGGTATTGGTGAGCAGTTCTTC
many,TRBJ2-7,TRBD2,TRBV7-9,CASSSSRGRGVYEQYF,TGTGCCAGCAGCTCGTCGCGGGGCCGGGGGGTCTACGAGCAGTACTTC
many,TRBJ1-1,NA,TRBV7-2,CASSLGGVNTEAFF,TGTGCCAGCAGCTTAGGGGGGGTGAACACTGAAGCTTTCTTT
many,TRBJ2-3,NA,TRBV7-2,CASSLVGGLDTQYF,TGTGCCAGCAGCTTAGTCGGGGGATTGGATACGCAGTATTTT
many,TRBJ2-7,TRBD2,TRBV18,CASSPGLAVTYEQYF,TGTGCCAGCTCACCGGGACTAGCGGTTACCTACGAGCAGTACTTC
many,TRBJ2-3,NA,TRBV5-1,CASSLRGMEDTQYF,TGCGCCAGCAGCTTGCGGGGCATGGAAGATACGCAGTATTTT